The 32 T cell receptor beta chains reported below all come from one sample, sequenced in a study of Ad26.COV2.S vaccination and SARS-CoV-2 variants. As for treatment: approximately 18 received Ad26.COV2.S at low or high dose, single or two shots; about 5 received placebo; per-sample allocation not given. The samples date from day 63 after the first vaccine or placebo injection. Sequencing used immunoSEQ multiplex PCR; TCRdb keeps in-frame clones, though not all of them. The sample yields approximately 410,000 clones, approximately 90% seen once. The sample consisted of peripheral blood, taken in a trial of Ad26.COV2.S vaccine versus placebo. The receptors were sampled from a person aged 18 to 65 who received the Ad26.COV2.S COVID-19 vaccine or a placebo.

V usage is TRBV4-1 and J usage is TRBJ2-2, with 9 bases fitting TRBD1. Unmatched junction bases numbered 8, after V lost 4 bases and J lost 5 bases. The germline CDR1 and CDR2 sequences are MGHRA and YSYEKL. This CDR3 region has 16 residues. As DNA, the CDR3 is TGCGCCAGCAGCCCGACGGACAGGGGTGGAACCGGGGAGCTGTTTTTT. Translated: CASSPTDRGGTGELFF.

The chain employs TRBV28 and TRBJ1-5; the D gene is possibly TRBD1 (5 bases). Trimming removed 11 bases from V and 6 bases from J, with 20 bases in between. This CDR3 contains 14 residues. Germline-derived CDR1 and CDR2 are MDHEN and SYDVKM. The CDR3 DNA reads as TGTGCCGGACGGGGAGGGGAAGATTCTCAGCCCCAGCATTTT. This codes for CAGRGGEDSQPQHF.

The sample holds one count of this clone. The genes are TRBV6-2 or TRBV6-3 and TRBJ2-2; no firm D call. CDR3 length equals 16 residues. From germline, CDR1 is MNHEY and CDR2 SVGEGT. V shed 2 bases and J shed 6 bases, with 16 bases lying between them. CDR3 sequence reads: CASSYPSADRAGELFF. The CDR3 bases are TGTGCCAGCAGTTACCCCTCCGCCGATCGGGCCGGGGAGCTGTTTTTT.

The CDR3 DNA sequence: TGTGCCAGCAGCCCCGGACAGGTCGGCTACACCTTC. Translated: CASSPGQVGYTF. J is TRBJ1-2 and V is TRBV7-2; 7 nucleotides align to TRBD1. Trimming cost V 5 bases and J 8 bases; bases outside gene matches: 5. Germline V gene sequence: CDR1 SGHTA, CDR2 FQGNSA. This CDR3 has 12 residues.

The genes are TRBV3-1 (or the pseudogene TRBV3-2) and TRBJ2-2, with D maybe TRBD2 (7 bases). The V and J ends lost 5 bases and 6 bases respectively, with 16 bases between them. Looked up from germline, CDR1 is LGHDT and CDR2 is YNNKEL (reference sequence). The CDR3 is 15 residues long. CDR3 in DNA: TGTGCCAGCAGCAAGAAGGGGGGGCGCGCCGGGGAGCTGTTTTTT. This gives the protein CASSKKGGRAGELFF.

J is TRBJ2-7 and V is TRBV7-9, with D tentatively TRBD2 (7 bases). This CDR3 region has 14 residues. The germline V gene has CDR1 SEHNR and CDR2 FQNEAQ (reference sequence). V dropped 5 bases and J dropped 0 bases, with 11 bases sitting between them. The chain's CDR3 is CASSPGGLSYEQYF. The CDR3 region has the DNA TGTGCCAGCAGCCCCGGGGGGCTCTCCTACGAGCAGTACTTC.

This clone was found once. This chain links TRBV27 with TRBJ2-7, with TRBD1 matching over 9 bases. Germline CDR1 MNHEY, CDR2 SMNVEV (reference sequence). The CDR3 has 16 residues. With 5 bases clipped from V and 3 bases from J, the junction kept 11 bases outside the gene matches. The DNA for the CDR3 is TGTGCCAGCAGTCTCTCGAGAGAGGACAGGGGCTACGAGCAGTACTTC. It encodes CASSLSREDRGYEQYF.

The chain uses TRBV30 and TRBJ1-4, with TRBD1 matching 10 bases. CDR3 length equals 14 residues. V trimming: 3 bases; J trimming: 8 bases; junction bases outside the gene matches: 6. CDR1 is GTSNPN, CDR2 SVGIG, per germline (reference sequence). CDR3 residues: CAWSRDRGREKLFF. The CDR3 DNA reads TGTGCCTGGAGCCGGGACAGGGGCCGGGAAAAACTGTTTTTT.

This sequence joins TRBV10-1 and TRBJ2-3, with D uncertain. Trimming took off 6 bases at V and 0 bases at J, with 16 bases between the two ends. Germline values: CDR1 WNHNN, CDR2 SYGVQD (reference sequence). CDR3 length: 16 residues. CDR3 sequence: CASSLLRLSSTDTQYF. CDR3 coding DNA: TGCGCCAGCAGCCTCCTACGACTTTCTAGCACAGATACGCAGTATTTT.

To note about this clone: At one of its ends the junction is not consistent with the germline gene, which may arise from a read error. Other DNA sequences of this sample code for an identical CDR3. The chain combines TRBV5-5 with TRBJ2-6, with TRBD1 matching over 9 bases. This CDR3 spans 19 amino acids. CDR1 and CDR2 (germline): SGHKS, YYEKEE (reference sequence). The CDR3 loop reads CASSYPGTGFNSGANVLTF. The DNA of the CDR3 is TGTGCCAGCAGCTACCCCGGGACAGGGTTTAACTCTGGAGCCAACGTCCTGACTTTC.

The chain joins TRBV7-2 to TRBJ2-3; 9 bases are a match to TRBD1. CDR1 and CDR2 from the germline V gene are SGHTA and FQGNSA. The CDR3 runs to 15 residues. V shed 3 bases, J shed 1 base, and the junction held 2 bases outside the gene matches. The CDR3 DNA sequence: TGTGCCAGCAGCTTCAGGACAGGGGGCACAGATACGCAGTATTTT. Protein: CASSFRTGGTDTQYF.

The V and J genes are TRBV15 and TRBJ2-5; TRBD2 aligns across 11 bases. The CDR3 is made up of 15 amino acids. CDR1 is LNHNV and CDR2 is YYDKDF in the germline V gene (reference sequence). Unmatched junction bases numbered 8, after V lost 7 bases and J lost 4 bases. The CDR3 loop is CATKLAGGLGETQYF. The CDR3 nucleotides read TGTGCCACCAAGTTAGCGGGGGGGCTGGGAGAGACCCAGTACTTC. The whole variable domain, remainder taken from reference TRBV15 and TRBJ2-5, is DAMVIQNPRYQVTQFGKPVTLSCSQTLNHNVMYWYQQKSSQAPKLLFHYYDKDFNNEADTPDNFQSRRPNTSFCFLDIRSPGLGDTAMYLCATKLAGGLGETQYFGPGTRLLVL.

The chain is built from TRBV6-5 and TRBJ2-1; D is unclear. Deletions cut 6 bases from V and 6 bases from J, with 18 bases between. The germline gives CDR1 MNHEY, CDR2 SVGAGI. The CDR3 runs 15 residues. Written as DNA, the CDR3 is TGTGCCAGCAGGGCTTTAACCGGTGTTGGCAATGAGCAGTTCTTC. Translating gives CASRALTGVGNEQFF.

In this sample, this clone turned up a few times. The chain employs TRBV2 and TRBJ2-7; D may be TRBD1 or TRBD2 (5 bases each). Germline CDR1 reads SNHLY; CDR2 reads FYNNEI. The V end was cut by 1 base, the J end by 4 bases, with 14 bases between. The CDR3 contains 15 residues. The CDR3 coding sequence is TGTGCCAGCAGTGAAGGGGACCCAGGACAATACGAGCAGTACTTC. Translating it yields CASSEGDPGQYEQYF.

This clone appeared a few times. V gene TRBV6-6 combines with J gene TRBJ1-1; tentative D call: TRBD1 (6 bases). This CDR3 region has 14 residues. Germline V gene lookup returns CDR1 MNHNY and CDR2 SVGAGI (reference sequence). V was pared by 5 bases and J by 7 bases, with 17 bases between. CDR3 DNA sequence: TGTGCCAGCAGTGGGCCAGGGGAGTGGGTTGAAGCTTTCTTT. This translates into CASSGPGEWVEAFF.

The rearrangement joins TRBV27 to TRBJ2-3; possible D gene TRBD2, 5 bases. This CDR3 has 17 amino acids. V was trimmed by 6 bases and J by 2 bases, leaving 21 bases between them. CDR1 and CDR2 (germline): MNHEY, SMNVEV (reference sequence). CDR3 sequence: CASSPKGLGLATDTQYF. Written as DNA, the CDR3 is TGTGCCAGCAGCCCGAAAGGACTCGGGCTGGCCACAGATACGCAGTATTTT.

In its sample, this clone was seen a few times. The chain uses TRBV2 and TRBJ1-6; no definite D call. The V end was cut by 4 bases, the J end by 8 bases, with 6 bases between. CDR1 SNHLY and CDR2 FYNNEI come from the germline V gene. This CDR3 has 12 amino acids. DNA of the CDR3: TGTGCCAGCAGTGTCGGTGATTCACCCCTCCACTTT. It translates to CASSVGDSPLHF. Complete variable domain (other parts from reference TRBV2 and TRBJ1-6): EPEVTQTPSHQVTQMGQEVILRCVPISNHLYFYWYRQILGQKVEFLVSFYNNEISEKSEIFDDQFSVERPDGSNFTLKIRSTKLEDSAMYFCASSVGDSPLHFGNGTRLTVT.

This clone appeared once. The chain links TRBV4-1 to TRBJ1-1; 9 bases are shared with TRBD1. J was trimmed by 5 bases and V by 3 bases; bases with no gene match: 4. This CDR3 has 14 residues. Germline loops: CDR1 MGHRA, CDR2 YSYEKL. The CDR3: CASSQGQGPTEAFF. CDR3 coding DNA: TGCGCCAGCAGCCAGGGACAGGGCCCGACTGAAGCTTTCTTT.

This chain links TRBV18 with TRBJ1-2; perhaps TRBD1 as D (5 bases). V lost 3 bases, J lost 8 bases, and 13 bases lay in between. CDR1 is KGHSH, CDR2 LQKENI, per germline. The CDR3 consists of 13 residues. CDR3: CASSPGGFSGYTF. The CDR3 DNA follows: TGTGCCAGCTCACCGGGGGGGTTCAGCGGCTACACCTTC.

The V and J genes are TRBV5-5 and TRBJ2-1; 11 bases fit TRBD1. Germline CDR1 and CDR2: SGHKS and YYEKEE (reference sequence). The CDR3 runs to 15 residues. Germline trimming cut 4 bases from V and 7 bases from J; bases unmatched to any gene: 7. The CDR3 here is CASSTGQGESNEQFF. The CDR3 region has the DNA TGTGCCAGCAGCACGGGACAGGGGGAATCAAATGAGCAGTTCTTC.

The rearrangement joins TRBV7-8 to TRBJ2-3; D call uncertain. Trimming removed 5 bases at V and 0 bases at J, with 3 bases between. Germline assignment: CDR1 SGHVS and CDR2 FQNEAQ. This CDR3 has 12 residues. The DNA for the CDR3 is TGTGCCAGCAGCCTGAGCACAGATACGCAGTATTTT. It encodes CASSLSTDTQYF.

This clone was seen a few times. CDR3 sequence reads: CASSSSLDSGEQYF. Written as DNA, the CDR3 is TGTGCCAGTAGTTCATCTTTGGACAGTGGCGAGCAGTACTTC. The chain links TRBV19 to TRBJ2-7; tentatively, D is TRBD1 (6 bases). The CDR3 spans 14 residues. Germline assignment: CDR1 LNHDA and CDR2 SQIVND (reference sequence). V was pared by 5 bases and J by 6 bases, with 17 bases between.

V is TRBV9 and J is TRBJ2-7; D remains unclear. Trimming took 3 bases from V and 1 from J, leaving 11 bases between them. The CDR3 has 14 residues. Germline loops: CDR1 SGDLS, CDR2 YYNGEE. Here the CDR3 reads CASSGGGSSYEQYF. The CDR3 region has the DNA TGTGCCAGCAGCGGAGGTGGCAGTTCCTACGAGCAGTACTTC. Looking up the rest from reference TRBV9 and TRBJ2-7 gives the full variable domain: DSGVTQTPKHLITATGQRVTLRCSPRSGDLSVYWYQQSLDQGLQFLIQYYNGEERAKGNILERFSAQQFPDLHSELNLSSLELGDSALYFCASSGGGSSYEQYFGPGTRLTVT.

The V call is TRBV2, the J call TRBJ1-3, with D hard to call. The CDR3 is 15 amino acids. Trimming took 4 bases from V and 0 from J, leaving 10 bases between them. The germline CDR1 and CDR2 sequences are SNHLY and FYNNEI. CDR3: CASSVRRISGNTIYF. The CDR3 DNA sequence: TGTGCCAGCAGTGTTAGGCGGATCTCTGGAAACACCATATATTTT.

This clone was counted between two and nine times. The V gene is TRBV27, the J gene TRBJ2-2; D may correspond to TRBD1 or TRBD2 (5 bases each). Germline V gene lookup returns CDR1 MNHEY and CDR2 SMNVEV (reference sequence). The V and J ends lost 4 bases and 2 bases respectively, with 20 bases between them. CDR3 length: 18 residues. CDR3 sequence: CASSSHRMGRTNTGELFF. For the CDR3, the DNA is TGTGCCAGCAGTTCTCATAGGATGGGACGGACTAACACCGGGGAGCTGTTTTTT.

J is TRBJ2-3 and V is TRBV29-1; no reliable D call. Per the germline V gene, CDR1 is SQVTM and CDR2 is ANQGSEA. The CDR3 runs to 14 residues. V dropped 2 bases and J dropped 0 bases, with 9 bases sitting between them. The CDR3 DNA sequence: TGCAGCGTTGAACCCCCCGGGAGCACAGATACGCAGTATTTT. Residues: CSVEPPGSTDTQYF.

This clone was picked up one time. The chain couples TRBV6-5 to TRBJ1-5; 7 nucleotides agree with TRBD1. This CDR3 is built from 15 residues. V lost 6 bases to trimming and J lost 0 bases; unmatched junction nucleotides: 5. Per germline, CDR1 MNHEY and CDR2 SVGAGI. The CDR3 DNA follows: TGTGCCAGCAGGACAGGGCCGTATAGCAATCAGCCCCAGCATTTT. Protein: CASRTGPYSNQPQHF.

The genes are TRBV4-3 and TRBJ1-6; 10 nucleotides agree with TRBD1. Germline V gene data show CDR1 as LGHNA and CDR2 as YSLEER. The V segment lost 0 bases and the J segment 6 bases; nucleotides outside the gene matches: 8. CDR3 size: 18 residues. In DNA form, the CDR3 reads TGCGCCAGCAGCCAAGACCTGACAGGGGGCGTGAGTAATTCACCCCTCCACTTT. Translation gives CASSQDLTGGVSNSPLHF.

The gene calls are TRBV27 and TRBJ1-5; D not certain. Per germline, CDR1 MNHEY and CDR2 SMNVEV (reference sequence). Trimming shortened V by 2 bases and J by 3 bases, and 14 bases separated the two germline ends. CDR3 length: 16 amino acids. In nucleotides, the CDR3 is TGTGCCAGCAGTTTAAATCGAGGAACTATCAATCAGCCCCAGCATTTT. Protein product: CASSLNRGTINQPQHF.

In its sample, this clone was seen once. V gene TRBV19 combines with J gene TRBJ1-5; D gene unclear. Trimming shortened V by 5 bases and J by 0 bases, and 8 bases separated the two germline ends. There are 14 residues in the CDR3. Germline V gene data show CDR1 as LNHDA and CDR2 as SQIVND (reference sequence). For the CDR3, the DNA is TGTGCCAGTAGTCTTTACAATAGCAATCAGCCCCAGCATTTT. Its protein product is CASSLYNSNQPQHF.

The chain is built from TRBV27 and TRBJ1-1; D remains unclear. This CDR3 is 16 amino acids long. The V gene lost 5 bases and the J gene lost 0 bases, with 16 bases spanning the gap. CDR1 and CDR2 (germline): MNHEY, SMNVEV (reference sequence). CDR3 sequence: CASSPGRRWVNTEAFF. The CDR3 DNA sequence: TGTGCCAGCAGTCCAGGACGTCGGTGGGTGAACACTGAAGCTTTCTTT.

This chain uses TRBV6-6 with TRBJ2-1; TRBD2 matches at 11 bases. The V gene's germline CDR1 is MNHNY and CDR2 SVGAGI (reference sequence). The CDR3 extends over 15 amino acids. V lost 6 bases, J lost 5 bases, and 6 bases stayed unmatched. CDR3 sequence (DNA): TGTGCCAGCAGCCTTAGCGGGGGGGCCCACAATGAGCAGTTCTTC. Encoded protein: CASSLSGGAHNEQFF.